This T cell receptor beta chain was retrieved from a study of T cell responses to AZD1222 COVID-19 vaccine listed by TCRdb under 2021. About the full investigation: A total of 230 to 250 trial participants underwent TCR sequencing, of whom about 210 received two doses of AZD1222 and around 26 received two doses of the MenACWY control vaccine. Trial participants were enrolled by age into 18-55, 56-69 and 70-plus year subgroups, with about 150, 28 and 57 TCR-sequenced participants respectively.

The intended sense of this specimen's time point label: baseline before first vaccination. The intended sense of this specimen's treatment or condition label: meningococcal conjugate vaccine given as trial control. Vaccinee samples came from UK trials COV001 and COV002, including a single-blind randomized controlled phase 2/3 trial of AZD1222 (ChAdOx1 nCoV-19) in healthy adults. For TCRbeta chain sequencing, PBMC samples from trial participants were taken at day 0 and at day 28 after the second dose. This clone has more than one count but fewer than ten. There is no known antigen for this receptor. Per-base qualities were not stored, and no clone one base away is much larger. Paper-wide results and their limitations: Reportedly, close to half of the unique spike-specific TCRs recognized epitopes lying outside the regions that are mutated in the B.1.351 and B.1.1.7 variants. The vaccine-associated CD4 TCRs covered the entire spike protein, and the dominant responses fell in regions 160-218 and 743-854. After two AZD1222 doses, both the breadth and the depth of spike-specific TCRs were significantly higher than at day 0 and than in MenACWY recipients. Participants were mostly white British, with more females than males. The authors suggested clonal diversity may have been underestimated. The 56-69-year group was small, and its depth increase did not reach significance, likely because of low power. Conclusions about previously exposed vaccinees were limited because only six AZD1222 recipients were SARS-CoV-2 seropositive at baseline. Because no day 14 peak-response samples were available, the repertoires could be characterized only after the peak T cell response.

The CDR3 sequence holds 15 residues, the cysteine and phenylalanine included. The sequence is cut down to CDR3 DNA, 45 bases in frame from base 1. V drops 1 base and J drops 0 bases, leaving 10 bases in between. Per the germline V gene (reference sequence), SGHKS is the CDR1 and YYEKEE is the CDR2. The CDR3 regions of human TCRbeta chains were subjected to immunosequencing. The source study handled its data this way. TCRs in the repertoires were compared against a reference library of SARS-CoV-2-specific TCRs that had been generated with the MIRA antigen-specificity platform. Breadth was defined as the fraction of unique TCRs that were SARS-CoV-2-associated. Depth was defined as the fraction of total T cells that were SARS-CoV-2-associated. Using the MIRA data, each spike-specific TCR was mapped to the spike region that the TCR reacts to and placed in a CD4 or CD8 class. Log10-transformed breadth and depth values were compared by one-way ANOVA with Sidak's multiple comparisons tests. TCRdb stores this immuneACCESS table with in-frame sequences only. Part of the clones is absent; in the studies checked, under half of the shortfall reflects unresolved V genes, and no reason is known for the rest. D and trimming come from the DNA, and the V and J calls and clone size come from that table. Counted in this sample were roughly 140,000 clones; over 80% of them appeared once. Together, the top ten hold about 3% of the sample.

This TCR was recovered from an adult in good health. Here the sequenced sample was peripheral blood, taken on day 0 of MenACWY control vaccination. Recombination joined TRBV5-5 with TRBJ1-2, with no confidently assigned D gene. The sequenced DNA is TGTGCCAGCAGCTTGTCCTTGGTAGCTAACTATGGCTACACCTTC. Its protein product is CASSLSLVANYGYTF.